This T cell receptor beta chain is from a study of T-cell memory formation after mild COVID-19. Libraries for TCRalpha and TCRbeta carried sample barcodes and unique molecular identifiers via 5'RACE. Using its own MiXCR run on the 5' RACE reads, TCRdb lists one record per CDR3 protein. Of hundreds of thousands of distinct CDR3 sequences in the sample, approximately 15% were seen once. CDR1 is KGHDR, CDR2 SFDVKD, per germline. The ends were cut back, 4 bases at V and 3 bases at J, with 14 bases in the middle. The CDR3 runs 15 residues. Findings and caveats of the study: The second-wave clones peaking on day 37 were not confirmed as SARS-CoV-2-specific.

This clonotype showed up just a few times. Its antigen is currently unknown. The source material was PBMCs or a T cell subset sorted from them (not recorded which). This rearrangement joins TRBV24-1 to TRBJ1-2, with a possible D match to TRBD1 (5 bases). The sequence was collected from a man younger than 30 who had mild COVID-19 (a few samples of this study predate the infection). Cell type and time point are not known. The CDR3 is CATSDPGRGDYGYTF. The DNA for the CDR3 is TGTGCCACCAGTGACCCCGGGAGGGGCGACTATGGCTACACCTTC.